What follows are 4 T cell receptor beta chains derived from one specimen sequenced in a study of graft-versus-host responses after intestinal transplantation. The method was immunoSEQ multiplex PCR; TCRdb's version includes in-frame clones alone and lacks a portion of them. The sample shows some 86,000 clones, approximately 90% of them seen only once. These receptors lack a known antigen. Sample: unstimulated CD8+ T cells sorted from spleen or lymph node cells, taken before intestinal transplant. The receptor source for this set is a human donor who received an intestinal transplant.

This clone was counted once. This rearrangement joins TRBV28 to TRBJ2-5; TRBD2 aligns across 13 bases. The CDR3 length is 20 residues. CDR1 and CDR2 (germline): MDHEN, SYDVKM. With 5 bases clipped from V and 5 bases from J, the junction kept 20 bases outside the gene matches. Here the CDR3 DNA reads TGTGCCAGCAGTAAAAATCCGGGACTAGCGGGGCTTTTTGACGAGGAGACCCAGTACTTC. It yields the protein CASSKNPGLAGLFDEETQYF.

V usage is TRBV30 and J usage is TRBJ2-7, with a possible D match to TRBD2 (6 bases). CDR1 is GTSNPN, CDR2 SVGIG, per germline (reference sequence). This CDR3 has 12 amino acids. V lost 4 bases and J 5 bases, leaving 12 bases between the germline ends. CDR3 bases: TGTGCCTGGATGGGGGGAAGCAACGAGCAGTACTTC. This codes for CAWMGGSNEQYF.

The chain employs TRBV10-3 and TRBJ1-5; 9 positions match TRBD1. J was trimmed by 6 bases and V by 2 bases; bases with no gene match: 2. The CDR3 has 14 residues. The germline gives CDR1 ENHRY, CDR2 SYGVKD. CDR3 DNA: TGTGCCATCAGTGAGGGGACAGGGCGTCAGCCCCAGCATTTT. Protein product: CAISEGTGRQPQHF.

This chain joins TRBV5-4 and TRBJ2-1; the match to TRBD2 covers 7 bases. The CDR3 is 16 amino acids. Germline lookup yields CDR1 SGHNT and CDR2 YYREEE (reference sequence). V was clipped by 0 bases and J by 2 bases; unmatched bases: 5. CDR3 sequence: CASSLEASGTYNEQFF. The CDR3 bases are TGTGCCAGCAGCTTGGAGGCTAGCGGCACCTACAATGAGCAGTTCTTC.